Listed below are T cell receptor beta chains from one sample, sequenced in a study of shared clonotypes between healthy human individuals. Generated by immunoSEQ multiplex PCR, the TCRdb table keeps only in-frame clones and is missing some. The repertoire holds 2 million to 2.5 million clones, with 90% to 95% as singletons. Material: naive CD4+ T cells sorted from blood. The receptors were sampled from a man aged 18 to 29 in good health. Both conserved end residues are part of each CDR3. A D gene is named only where the DNA matches it firmly. Clone size is shown for a subset of rows, as once, few, many or a class of expanded clone.

clone size	V gene	J gene	D gene	CDR3 protein	CDR3 DNA
NA	TRBV6-1	TRBJ2-1	NA	CASSPLIQGEQFF	TGTGCCAGCAGTCCGCTAATTCAAGGTGAGCAGTTCTTC
NA	TRBV7-2	TRBJ2-7	NA	CASSRGSEQYF	TGTGCCAGCAGCAGGGGGTCCGAGCAGTACTTC
NA	TRBV10-3	TRBJ1-1	TRBD1	CAISFGQGLIMNTEAFF	TGTGCCATCAGTTTTGGACAGGGCTTAATAATGAACACTGAAGCTTTCTTT
NA	TRBV5-1	TRBJ2-1	NA	CASSDPPTGEQFF	TGCGCCAGCAGCGACCCTCCTACAGGGGAGCAGTTCTTC
NA	TRBV7-9	TRBJ1-1	TRBD1	CASSPGTGGANTEAFF	TGTGCCAGCAGCCCCGGGACAGGGGGCGCGAACACTGAAGCTTTCTTT
NA	TRBV18	TRBJ2-1	NA	CASSPVQGYNEQFF	TGTGCCAGCTCACCGGTCCAGGGCTACAATGAGCAGTTCTTC
NA	TRBV6-6	TRBJ2-3	NA	CASSYITGATDTQYF	TGTGCCAGCAGTTACATTACGGGGGCCACAGATACGCAGTATTTT
once	TRBV5-6	TRBJ1-6	NA	CASSSAGGGNSPLHF	TGTGCCAGCAGCTCCGCCGGTGGGGGAAATTCACCCCTCCACTTT
NA	TRBV19	TRBJ2-4	TRBD2	CASGIEAGGTKNIQYF	TGTGCCAGTGGGATAGAAGCGGGAGGGACCAAAAACATTCAGTACTTC
NA	TRBV2	TRBJ2-1	TRBD2	CASRTSSYNEQFF	TGTGCCAGTCGGACTAGCTCCTACAATGAGCAGTTCTTC
once	TRBV7-2	TRBJ1-5	TRBD1	CASSSQGAQPQHF	TGTGCCAGCAGCTCACAGGGGGCCCAGCCCCAGCATTTT
NA	TRBV27	TRBJ2-1	TRBD2	CASSSSGRSYNEQFF	TGTGCCAGCAGTTCCAGCGGGAGATCCTACAATGAGCAGTTCTTC
NA	TRBV25-1	TRBJ1-1	NA	CAGQTGNTEAFF	TGTGCCGGTCAAACAGGGAACACTGAAGCTTTCTTT
NA	TRBV6-1	TRBJ2-5	NA	CASSGRDTRQETQYF	TGTGCCAGCAGTGGCCGGGACACTCGTCAAGAGACCCAGTACTTC
NA	TRBV20-1	TRBJ2-7	NA	CSARDRDEQYF	TGCAGTGCTAGAGACAGGGACGAGCAGTACTTC
once	TRBV18	TRBJ1-2	NA	CASSAQDPNYGYTF	TGTGCCAGCTCAGCCCAGGACCCTAACTATGGCTACACCTTC
NA	TRBV19	TRBJ2-3	NA	CASRVSGSTDTQYF	TGTGCCAGTAGAGTGAGTGGGAGCACAGATACGCAGTATTTT
NA	TRBV4-1	TRBJ2-6	NA	CASSQAQRGANVLTF	TGCGCCAGCAGCCAAGCCCAGCGTGGGGCCAACGTCCTGACTTTC
NA	TRBV11-2	TRBJ1-6	NA	CASSLEGETGVRLHNSPLHF	TGTGCCAGCAGCTTAGAGGGGGAGACCGGAGTAAGGCTACATAATTCACCCCTCCACTTT
NA	TRBV7-2	TRBJ2-7	TRBD2	CASSLSRSGTYEQYF	TGTGCCAGCAGCTTATCGAGAAGCGGGACCTACGAGCAGTACTTC
NA	TRBV2	TRBJ1-1	NA	CASREIGPNGAFF	TGTGCCAGCAGAGAGATCGGGCCCAACGGAGCTTTCTTT
NA	TRBV9	TRBJ2-1	TRBD2	CASSVAMTSGGGNEQFF	TGTGCCAGCAGCGTAGCTATGACTAGCGGAGGGGGGAATGAGCAGTTCTTC
NA	TRBV7-8	TRBJ1-2	NA	CASSEGHPAYGYTF	TGTGCCAGCAGCGAAGGACACCCGGCCTATGGCTACACCTTC
NA	TRBV10-3	TRBJ2-7	NA	CAISESSFSYEQYF	TGTGCCATCAGTGAGTCGAGCTTCTCCTACGAGCAGTACTTC